These 15 T cell receptor beta chains share one sample of origin, sequenced in a study of T-cell memory formation after mild COVID-19. A single record per CDR3 protein comes from TCRdb applying MiXCR to the 5' RACE reads. The sample gives hundreds of thousands of distinct CDR3 sequences, 15% to 20% of which show up once; around 21% is in the top ten. Sample: PBMCs or a T cell subset sorted from them (not recorded which). These receptors all stem from a man aged 18 to 35 who had mild COVID-19 (a few samples of this study predate the infection). Cell type and time point are not known.

Only a few counts were recorded for this clonotype. The V call is TRBV7-3, the J call TRBJ2-2; D may be TRBD2 (6 bases). CDR3 length: 15 residues. In germline, CDR1 is SGHTA, CDR2 FQGTGA. Trimming took 5 bases from V and 5 from J, leaving 15 bases between them. CDR3 sequence (DNA): TGTGCCAGCAGCCCCGACGCGGGGCGGACCGGGGAGCTGTTTTTT. This sequence encodes CASSPDAGRTGELFF.

This clonotype was observed a few times. The CDR3 sequence is CASRQGFGTYEQYV. The CDR3 nucleotides are TGTGCCAGCAGACAGGGATTTGGAACCTACGAGCAGTACGTC. The chain is built from TRBV6-1 and TRBJ2-7, with D possibly TRBD1 on 6 matching bases. There are 14 residues in the CDR3. V was trimmed by 6 bases and J by 2 bases, leaving 14 bases between them. Germline V gene lookup returns CDR1 MNHNS and CDR2 SASEGT.

This clonotype was detected only a few times. J is TRBJ1-3 and V is TRBV20-1, with 9 bases identical to TRBD1. Germline CDR1 reads DFQATT; CDR2 reads SNEGSKA (reference sequence). Trimming cost V 6 bases and J 4 bases; bases outside gene matches: 10. This CDR3 contains 15 residues. As DNA, the CDR3 is TGCAGTGCCCGGGACAGGGTATATCCGGGAAACACCATATATTTT. It is translated as CSARDRVYPGNTIYF.

V is TRBV12-3 or TRBV12-4 and J is TRBJ2-1; D is possibly TRBD1 or TRBD2 (5 bases each). With 8 bases removed from V and 7 bases from J, the gap between germline ends came to 9 bases. The CDR3 has 11 residues. The CDR3 loop is CASPWGNEQFF. As DNA, the CDR3 is TGTGCCAGCCCCTGGGGGAATGAGCAGTTCTTC.

This clonotype was counted only a few times. The chain links TRBV20-1 to TRBJ1-4; D not certain. Germline CDR1 is DFQATT and CDR2 is SNEGSKA (reference sequence). V was pared by 0 bases and J by 7 bases, with 15 bases between. CDR3 length: 15 residues. CDR3 loop: CSARDLQGLSEKLFF. For the CDR3, the DNA is TGCAGTGCTAGAGATCTACAAGGGTTATCTGAAAAACTGTTTTTT.

The chain is built from TRBV5-6 and TRBJ2-4; 7 bases align to TRBD1. V was clipped by 3 bases and J by 6 bases; unmatched bases: 6. There are 14 residues in the CDR3. Per the germline V gene, CDR1 is SGHDT and CDR2 is YYEEEE. CDR3: CASSYGTALNIQYF. CDR3 DNA sequence: TGTGCCAGCAGCTACGGGACAGCCCTAAACATTCAGTACTTC.

The chain recombines TRBV10-3 with TRBJ2-3; TRBD2 matches at 11 bases. The V segment lost 6 bases and the J segment 3 bases; nucleotides outside the gene matches: 5. CDR1 is ENHRY, CDR2 SYGVKD, per germline. The CDR3 totals 15 residues. Here the CDR3 DNA reads TGTGCCATCAGGGAGACTAGCGGGAAAACAGATACGCAGTATTTT. Protein sequence: CAIRETSGKTDTQYF.

The V gene is TRBV6-2 or TRBV6-3, the J gene TRBJ1-6; D ambiguous. Germline-derived CDR1 and CDR2 are MNHEY and SVGEGT. Trimming stripped 4 bases from V and 11 bases from J, with 21 bases between. This CDR3 is 16 amino acids long. This CDR3 is CASSFIPARPVTPLHF. The CDR3 nucleotides read TGTGCCAGCAGTTTTATCCCCGCCCGTCCGGTTACACCCCTCCACTTT.

This clonotype was detected ten times or more. The rearrangement joins TRBV30 to TRBJ2-2; a possible D gene is TRBD1 (6 bases). Trimming removed 5 bases from V and 6 bases from J, with 13 bases in between. Germline V CDR1 and CDR2: GTSNPN, SVGIG (reference sequence). The CDR3 is 13 amino acids. This CDR3 reads CAWDQGSAGELFF. The CDR3 DNA sequence: TGTGCCTGGGACCAGGGGTCGGCCGGGGAGCTGTTTTTT.

This clonotype occurred a few times. V is TRBV5-4 and J is TRBJ2-3; tentative D call: TRBD2 (5 bases). V lost 9 bases and J lost 1, with 12 bases in between. Germline V gene data show CDR1 as SGHNT and CDR2 as YYREEE (reference sequence). CDR3 size: 13 residues. The CDR3 DNA follows: TGTGCCACCCGAGGGTCCGGCACAGATACGCAGTATTTT. Protein: CATRGSGTDTQYF.

In its sample, this clonotype was seen a few times. This chain links TRBV4-2 with TRBJ1-2; unclear D gene. V was clipped by 0 bases and J by 7 bases, with 6 bases between them. The germline CDR1 and CDR2 sequences are LGHNA and YNFKEQ. The CDR3 has 12 amino acids. Here the CDR3 reads CASSQDPGGYTF. The CDR3 bases are TGTGCCAGCAGCCAAGATCCCGGTGGCTACACCTTC.

This clonotype was counted a few times. The rearrangement uses TRBV6-2 or TRBV6-3 and TRBJ1-1; no reliable D call. The CDR3 covers 15 residues. With 2 bases removed from V and 1 base from J, the gap between germline ends came to 11 bases. CDR1 and CDR2 from the germline V gene are MNHEY and SVGEGT. The CDR3, as DNA: TGTGCCAGCAGTTACGAGGTGTTTCGGAACACTGAAGCTTTCTTT. This sequence encodes CASSYEVFRNTEAFF.

Ten or more counts support this clonotype. The chain has TRBV6-2 or TRBV6-3 and TRBJ2-7; D might be TRBD1 or TRBD2, each matching 6 bases. Germline assignment: CDR1 MNHEY and CDR2 SVGEGT. With 8 bases removed from V and 3 bases from J, the gap between germline ends came to 29 bases. The CDR3 runs 18 residues. The CDR3 coding sequence is TGTGCCAGCTTCTCGGGGCGGCAACCTCGTAGGGGGGTCTACGAGCAGTACGTC. Translation: CASFSGRQPRRGVYEQYV.

The rearrangement links TRBV10-3 to TRBJ2-5; the D gene is possibly TRBD2 (5 bases). There are 14 residues in the CDR3. Trimming removed 6 bases at V and 0 bases at J, with 11 bases between. Germline CDR1 ENHRY, CDR2 SYGVKD. The CDR3 sequence is CAIRGEGYQETQYF. The CDR3 nucleotides read TGTGCCATCAGGGGAGAGGGTTACCAAGAGACCCAGTACTTC.

In its sample, this clonotype was seen a few times. The chain combines TRBV4-2 with TRBJ1-1; D perhaps matches TRBD1 (5 bases). CDR1 is LGHNA and CDR2 is YNFKEQ in the germline V gene. The V gene lost 4 bases and the J gene lost 3 bases, with 15 bases spanning the gap. CDR3 length: 15 residues. CDR3: CASSRGGGEDTEAFF. DNA for the CDR3: TGTGCCAGCAGCCGAGGAGGAGGGGAGGACACTGAAGCTTTCTTT.